Here is one T cell receptor (beta chain) with its context. The sample originates from a study of blood T cell repertoires in COVID-19. Across the whole study: Samples taken during acute and convalescent COVID-19 were collected in the United States, Italy and Spain.

TCRdb keeps only in-frame clones here, not all; method: immunoSEQ multiplex PCR. The sample shows about 55,000 clones, 75% to 95% of them seen only once. The CDR3 runs 16 residues. Trimming cost V 5 bases and J 0 bases; bases outside gene matches: 5. Germline V gene data show CDR1 as SGHTA and CDR2 as FQGNSA. Sequencing input: peripheral blood. The gene calls are TRBV7-2 and TRBJ2-2; TRBD2 matches at 8 bases. This clonotype was sampled from a man in his forties or fifties with active COVID-19. The CDR3 protein is CASSPQAGANTGELFF. CDR3 DNA sequence: TGTGCCAGCAGCCCCCAAGCGGGAGCGAACACCGGGGAGCTGTTTTTT. The full variable domain, its missing parts supplied by reference TRBV7-2 and TRBJ2-2, is GAGVSQSPSNKVTEKGKDVELRCDPISGHTALYWYRQSLGQGLEFLIYFQGNSAPDKSGLPSDRFSAERTGGSVSTLTIQRTQQEDSAVYLCASSPQAGANTGELFFGEGSRLTVL.